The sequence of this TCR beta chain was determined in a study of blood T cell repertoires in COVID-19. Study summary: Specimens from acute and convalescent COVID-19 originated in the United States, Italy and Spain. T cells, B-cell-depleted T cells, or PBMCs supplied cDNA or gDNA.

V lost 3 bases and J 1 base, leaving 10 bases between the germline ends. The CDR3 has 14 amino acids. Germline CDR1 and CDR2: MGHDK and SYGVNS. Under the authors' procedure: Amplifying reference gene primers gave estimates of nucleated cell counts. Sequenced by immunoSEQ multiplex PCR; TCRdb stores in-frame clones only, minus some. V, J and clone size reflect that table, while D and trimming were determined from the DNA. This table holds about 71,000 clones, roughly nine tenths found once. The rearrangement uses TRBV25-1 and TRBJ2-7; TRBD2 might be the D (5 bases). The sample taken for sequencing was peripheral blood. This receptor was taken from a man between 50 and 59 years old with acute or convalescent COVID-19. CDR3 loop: CASSDEGNSYEQYF. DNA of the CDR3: TGTGCCAGCAGTGACGAGGGAAATTCCTACGAGCAGTACTTC.